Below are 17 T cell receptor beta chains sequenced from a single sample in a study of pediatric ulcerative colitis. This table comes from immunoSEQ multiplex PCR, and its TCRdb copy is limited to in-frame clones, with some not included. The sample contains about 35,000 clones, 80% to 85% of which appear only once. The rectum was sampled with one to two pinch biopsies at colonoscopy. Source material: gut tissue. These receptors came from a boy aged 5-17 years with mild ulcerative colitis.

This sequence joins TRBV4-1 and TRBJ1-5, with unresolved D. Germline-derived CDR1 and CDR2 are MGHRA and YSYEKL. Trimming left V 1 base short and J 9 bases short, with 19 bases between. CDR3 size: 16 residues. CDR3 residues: CASSQVARPTEGPQHF. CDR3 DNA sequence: TGCGCCAGCAGCCAAGTAGCCAGGCCAACTGAGGGGCCCCAGCATTTT.

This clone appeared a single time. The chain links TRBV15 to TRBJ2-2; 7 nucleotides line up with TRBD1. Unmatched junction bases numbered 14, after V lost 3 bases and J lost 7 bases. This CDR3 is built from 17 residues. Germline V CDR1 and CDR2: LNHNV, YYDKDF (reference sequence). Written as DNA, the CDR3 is TGTGCCACCAGCAGGGTTCGGAGACAGGGTTTAAGCGGGGAGCTGTTTTTT. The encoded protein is CATSRVRRQGLSGELFF. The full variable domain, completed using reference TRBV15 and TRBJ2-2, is DAMVIQNPRYQVTQFGKPVTLSCSQTLNHNVMYWYQQKSSQAPKLLFHYYDKDFNNEADTPDNFQSRRPNTSFCFLDIRSPGLGDTAMYLCATSRVRRQGLSGELFFGEGSRLTVL.

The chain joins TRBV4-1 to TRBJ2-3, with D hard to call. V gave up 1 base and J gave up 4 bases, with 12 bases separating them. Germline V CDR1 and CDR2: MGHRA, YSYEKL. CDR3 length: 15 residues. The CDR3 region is CASSQVAVPADTQYF. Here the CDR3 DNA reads TGCGCCAGCAGCCAAGTCGCAGTTCCCGCAGATACGCAGTATTTT.

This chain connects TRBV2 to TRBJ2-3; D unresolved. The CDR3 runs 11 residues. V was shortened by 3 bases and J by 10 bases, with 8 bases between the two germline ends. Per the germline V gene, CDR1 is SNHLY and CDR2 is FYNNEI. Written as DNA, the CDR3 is TGTGCCAGCAGTGAGGCGCGCGCGCAGTATTTT. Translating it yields CASSEARAQYF.

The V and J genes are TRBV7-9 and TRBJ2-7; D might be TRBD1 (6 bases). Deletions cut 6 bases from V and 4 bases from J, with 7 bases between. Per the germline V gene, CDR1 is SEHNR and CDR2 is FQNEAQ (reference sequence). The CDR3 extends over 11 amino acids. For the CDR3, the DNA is TGTGCCAGCAGTAGGGGGTACGAGCAGTACTTC. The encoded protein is CASSRGYEQYF.

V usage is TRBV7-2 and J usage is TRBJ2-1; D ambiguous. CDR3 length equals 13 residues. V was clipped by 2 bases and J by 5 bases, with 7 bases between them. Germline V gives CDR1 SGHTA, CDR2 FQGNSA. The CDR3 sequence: CASSLIWHNEQFF. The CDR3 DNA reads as TGTGCCAGCAGCTTAATTTGGCACAATGAGCAGTTCTTC.

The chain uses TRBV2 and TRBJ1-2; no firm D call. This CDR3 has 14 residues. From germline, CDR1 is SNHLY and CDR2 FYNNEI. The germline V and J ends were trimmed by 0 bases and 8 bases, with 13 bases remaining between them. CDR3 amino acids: CASSEAVGREGYTF. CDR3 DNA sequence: TGTGCCAGCAGTGAAGCCGTAGGCCGGGAGGGCTACACCTTC.

For the CDR3, the DNA is TGCGCCAGCAGTGAGTCCCGGGGCAGCGCCTACGAGCAGTACTTC. Translated, it gives CASSESRGSAYEQYF. The chain couples TRBV10-1 to TRBJ2-7; D may match TRBD1 or TRBD2 (5 bases each). V shed 0 bases and J shed 2 bases, with 11 bases lying between them. Germline assignment: CDR1 WNHNN and CDR2 SYGVQD (reference sequence). The CDR3 runs to 15 residues.

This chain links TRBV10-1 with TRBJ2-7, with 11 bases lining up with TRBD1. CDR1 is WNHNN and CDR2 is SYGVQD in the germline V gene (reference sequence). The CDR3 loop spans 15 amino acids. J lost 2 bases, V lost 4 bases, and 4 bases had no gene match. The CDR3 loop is CASSVPGQGAYEQYF. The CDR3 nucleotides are TGCGCCAGCAGTGTGCCGGGACAGGGGGCCTACGAGCAGTACTTC.

The DNA for the CDR3 is TGTGCCAGTAGTGTGCAGCCCAGCACAGATACGCAGTATTTT. It yields the protein CASSVQPSTDTQYF. The J gene is TRBJ2-3, the V gene TRBV19; D gene uncertain. Trimming pared 5 bases from V and 0 bases from J, leaving 9 bases between. The CDR3 length is 14 residues. The V gene's germline CDR1 is LNHDA and CDR2 SQIVND (reference sequence).

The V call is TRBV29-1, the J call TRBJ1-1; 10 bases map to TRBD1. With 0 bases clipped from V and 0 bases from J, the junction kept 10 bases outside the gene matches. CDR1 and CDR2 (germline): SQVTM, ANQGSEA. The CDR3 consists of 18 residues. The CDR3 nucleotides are TGCAGCGTTGAAGATACGTGGACAGGGGGACAGATGAACACTGAAGCTTTCTTT. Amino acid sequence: CSVEDTWTGGQMNTEAFF.

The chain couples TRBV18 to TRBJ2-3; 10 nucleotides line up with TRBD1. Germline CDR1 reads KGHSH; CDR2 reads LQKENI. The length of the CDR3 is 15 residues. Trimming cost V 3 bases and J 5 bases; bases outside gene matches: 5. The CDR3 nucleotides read TGTGCCAGCTCACCTTGGGACAGGGGCGAAGATACGCAGTATTTT. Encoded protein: CASSPWDRGEDTQYF.

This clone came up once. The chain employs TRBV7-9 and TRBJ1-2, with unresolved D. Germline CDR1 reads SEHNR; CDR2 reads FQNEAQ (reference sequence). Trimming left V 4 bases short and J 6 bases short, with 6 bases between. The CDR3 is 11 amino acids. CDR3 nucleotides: TGTGCCAGCAGCTCCGTGAATGGCTACACCTTC. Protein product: CASSSVNGYTF.

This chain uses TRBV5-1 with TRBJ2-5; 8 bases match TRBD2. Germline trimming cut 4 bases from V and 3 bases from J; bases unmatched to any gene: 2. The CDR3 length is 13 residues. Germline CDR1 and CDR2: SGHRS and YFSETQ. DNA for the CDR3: TGCGCCAGCAGCACGGGACTAGAAGAGACCCAGTACTTC. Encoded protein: CASSTGLEETQYF.

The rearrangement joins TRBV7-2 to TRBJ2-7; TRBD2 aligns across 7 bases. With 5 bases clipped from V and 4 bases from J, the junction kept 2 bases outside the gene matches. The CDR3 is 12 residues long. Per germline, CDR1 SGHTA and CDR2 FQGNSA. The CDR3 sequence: CASSQLAYEQYF. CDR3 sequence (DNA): TGTGCCAGCAGCCAACTAGCGTACGAGCAGTACTTC. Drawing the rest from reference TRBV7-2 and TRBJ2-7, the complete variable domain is GAGVSQSPSNKVTEKGKDVELRCDPISGHTALYWYRQSLGQGLEFLIYFQGNSAPDKSGLPSDRFSAERTGGSVSTLTIQRTQQEDSAVYLCASSQLAYEQYFGPGTRLTVT.

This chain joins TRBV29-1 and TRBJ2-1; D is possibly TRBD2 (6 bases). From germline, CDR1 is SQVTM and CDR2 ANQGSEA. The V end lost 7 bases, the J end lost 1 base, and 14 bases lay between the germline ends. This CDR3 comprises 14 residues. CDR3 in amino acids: CSARHGGSYNEQFF. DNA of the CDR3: TGCAGCGCTAGGCACGGGGGATCCTACAATGAGCAGTTCTTC.

The CDR3 region is CASSEAPGSGNTIYF. The CDR3 DNA sequence: TGTGCCAGCAGTGAAGCGCCGGGTTCTGGAAACACCATATATTTT. The chain is built from TRBV2 and TRBJ1-3; D uncertain. CDR1 and CDR2 from the germline V gene are SNHLY and FYNNEI. The length of the CDR3 is 15 residues. The V and J ends lost 0 bases and 1 base respectively, with 7 bases between them.